This paragraph covers one T cell receptor beta chain sequence. The CDR3 length is 16 residues. CDR1 and CDR2 (germline): MNHEY, SVGAGI. Trimming took off 2 bases at V and 3 bases at J, with 16 bases between the two ends. The sample is drawn from a study of PD-L1 blockade in urothelial cancer. Clones were read by immunoSEQ multiplex PCR, and TCRdb kept only the in-frame ones, dropping some. Counted here are about 38,000 clones, 85% occurring once; the ten biggest clones make up roughly 15%. Time point reported: pretreatment peripheral blood. Sequenced material: PBMCs, taken around atezolizumab (anti-PD-L1) treatment. This TCR derives from a man older than 75 with urothelial cancer. The chain employs TRBV6-5 and TRBJ1-1; D is possibly TRBD1 (6 bases). CDR3 loop: CASSYGGGVQYTEAFF. The CDR3, as DNA: TGTGCCAGCAGTTACGGGGGCGGTGTTCAGTACACTGAAGCTTTCTTT.